The clone carrying this T cell receptor (beta chain) was detected only a few times. The data originate from a study of early T cells in non-severe SARS-CoV-2 infection. Study in general: Chains from this unsorted whole-blood bulk RNA could not be paired.

CDR1 is LGHNT, CDR2 FRNRAP, per germline. The CDR3 sequence is 15 residues long. V shed 3 bases, J shed 10 bases, and the junction held 6 bases outside the gene matches. TCRdb called the 5' RACE reads again in MiXCR, with one record for every CDR3 protein. The repertoire holds about 98,000 distinct CDR3 sequences, 13% to 15% seen once, with 6.5% to 8.5% in the top ten. The TCR was taken from an adult who was a healthcare worker with PCR-confirmed SARS-CoV-2 infection or an uninfected control (not recorded which). The V and J genes are TRBV12-5 and TRBJ2-1, with 13 nucleotides matching TRBD2. What was sequenced was whole blood. The CDR3 nucleotides read TGTGCTAGTGGTTTACGACTAGCGGGAGGAGACGAGCAGTTCTTC. Protein: CASGLRLAGGDEQFF.